A single sample gave rise to the 31 T cell receptor beta chains below, sequenced in a study of blood T cells in healthy people across ages. Next came a second PCR, run for about 7 to 12 cycles, which used a sample-barcoded 5' primer along with a J-beta primer mix. Using its own MiXCR run on the 5' RACE reads, TCRdb lists one record per CDR3 protein. The sample yields around 800,000 distinct CDR3 sequences, around 62% seen once. The source material was blood. These receptors originate from a man younger than 40 in good health.

Here the CDR3 reads CSALIRDIQTQYF. CDR3 DNA sequence: TGCAGTGCTCTCATCCGGGACATTCAGACCCAGTACTTC. V gene TRBV20-1 combines with J gene TRBJ2-7; tentatively, D is TRBD1 (6 bases). Judging by the DNA end, TRBJ2-5 fits better; the J call may be wrong. Germline V gene data show CDR1 as DFQATT and CDR2 as SNEGSKA (reference sequence). The CDR3 is 13 amino acids.

The chain has TRBV4-3 and TRBJ2-1; D perhaps matches TRBD2 (5 bases). Germline V gene data show CDR1 as LGHNA and CDR2 as YSLEER. The germline V and J ends were trimmed by 4 bases and 0 bases, with 10 bases remaining between them. This CDR3 region has 15 residues. The CDR3 protein is CASSLGLNSYNEQFF. The DNA of the CDR3 is TGCGCCAGCAGCCTCGGACTCAACTCCTACAATGAGCAGTTCTTC.

This clonotype was counted between two and nine times. The rearrangement links TRBV4-2 to TRBJ2-7, with TRBD1 identical over 7 bases. Trimming took 4 bases from V and 1 from J; bases not matched to a gene: 10. The CDR3 length is 16 residues. Germline values: CDR1 LGHNA, CDR2 YNFKEQ. Here the CDR3 reads CASSLEKGQASYEQYF. Written as DNA, the CDR3 is TGTGCCAGCAGCCTAGAGAAAGGACAGGCGTCCTACGAGCAGTACTTC.

Regarding this clonotype: One base away lies a much larger clone, so this may be a sequencing read error. This chain links TRBV4-3 with TRBJ2-7; D ambiguous. This CDR3 is built from 13 residues. Germline V lookup: CDR1 LGHNA, CDR2 YSLEER. The CDR3 loop is CTSSRGNSYEQYF. The CDR3 DNA is TGCACCAGCAGCCGCGGAAACAGCTACGAGCAGTACTTC.

This chain joins TRBV20-1 and TRBJ1-2, with TRBD1 as a possible D gene (5 bases). This CDR3 is built from 14 residues. Trimming took off 6 bases at V and 4 bases at J, with 18 bases between the two ends. Germline V gene lookup returns CDR1 DFQATT and CDR2 SNEGSKA (reference sequence). CDR3 loop: CSAKEQADFYGYTF. CDR3 DNA sequence: TGCAGTGCCAAGGAACAGGCGGACTTCTATGGCTACACCTTC.

The chain employs TRBV4-3 and TRBJ2-1; no clear D. Deletions cut 0 bases from V and 4 bases from J, with 7 bases between. The CDR3 loop spans 14 amino acids. Germline V gene sequence: CDR1 LGHNA, CDR2 YSLEER. The CDR3 spells CASSQELMYNEQFF. CDR3 bases: TGCGCCAGCAGCCAAGAACTCATGTACAATGAGCAGTTCTTC.

The chain recombines TRBV20-1 with TRBJ2-1; no definite D call. The CDR3 is 13 residues long. CDR1 and CDR2 (germline): DFQATT, SNEGSKA (reference sequence). Trimming left V 3 bases short and J 8 bases short, with 14 bases between. CDR3 sequence reads: CSASVPTGDEQFF. DNA for the CDR3: TGCAGTGCTAGCGTCCCGACTGGCGATGAGCAGTTCTTC.

V usage is TRBV4-3 and J usage is TRBJ2-1, with 8 bases fitting TRBD2. The J segment lost 2 bases and the V segment lost 0 bases, leaving 6 bases of the junction unmatched. The CDR3 spans 17 residues. CDR1 and CDR2 from the germline V gene are LGHNA and YSLEER. The CDR3 DNA sequence: TGCGCCAGCAGCCAAGAAGGCGGGGGGAATACCTACAATGAGCAGTTCTTC. Its protein is CASSQEGGGNTYNEQFF.

DNA for the CDR3: TGCGCCAGCACCACCGGAGGGGCAGGGAAGTCCGGGGAGCTGTTTTTT. Encoded protein: CASTTGGAGKSGELFF. The chain carries TRBV5-1 and TRBJ2-2, with a tentative D call TRBD2 (6 bases). V was clipped by 6 bases and J by 6 bases, with 21 bases between them. Looked up from germline, CDR1 is SGHRS and CDR2 is YFSETQ. The CDR3 consists of 16 residues.

This chain links TRBV6-1 with TRBJ2-3; D might be TRBD1 (5 bases). Germline CDR1 and CDR2: MNHNS and SASEGT. The ends were cut back, 6 bases at V and 2 bases at J, with 12 bases in the middle. This CDR3 contains 14 residues. For the CDR3, the DNA is TGTGCCAGCAGCAACTGGGGCGTCACAGATACGCAGTATTTT. It specifies CASSNWGVTDTQYF.

The J gene is TRBJ2-5, the V gene TRBV28; 13 bases match TRBD2. CDR3 length equals 17 residues. Trimming removed 2 bases from V and 3 bases from J; junction bases left unmatched: 6. The germline V gene encodes CDR1 MDHEN and CDR2 SYDVKM. The CDR3 loop is CASSLPGLAGTEETQYF. CDR3 coding DNA: TGTGCCAGCAGTTTACCGGGACTAGCGGGGACCGAAGAGACCCAGTACTTC. Full variable domain (missing parts from reference TRBV28 and TRBJ2-5): DVKVTQSSRYLVKRTGEKVFLECVQDMDHENMFWYRQDPGLGLRLIYFSYDVKMKEKGDIPEGYSVSREKKERFSLILESASTNQTSMYLCASSLPGLAGTEETQYFGPGTRLLVL.

The chain joins TRBV29-1 to TRBJ2-7; weak D call: TRBD1 (6 bases). Germline CDR1 and CDR2: SQVTM and ANQGSEA. CDR3 length: 12 residues. V gave up 7 bases and J gave up 5 bases, with 15 bases separating them. The CDR3 nucleotides are TGCAGCGCCGCAGAACAGGGCGACGAGCAGTACTTC. Its protein product is CSAAEQGDEQYF.

The chain joins TRBV12-3 or TRBV12-4 to TRBJ2-1; TRBD1 agrees at 8 bases. CDR3 length: 17 residues. Losses at the gene ends were 0 bases for V and 6 bases for J; bases not matched to a gene: 10. The CDR3 sequence is CASSLALGQGAGNEQFF. CDR3 bases: TGTGCCAGCAGTTTAGCGCTTGGGCAGGGGGCCGGCAATGAGCAGTTCTTC.

The chain employs TRBV10-3 and TRBJ1-2, with no clear D. The CDR3 contains 13 residues. Trimming cost V 10 bases and J 4 bases, with 16 bases left between them. Germline CDR1 ENHRY, CDR2 SYGVKD. CDR3 bases: TGTGCCACCTCTCCGGAGAACTCCTATGGCTACACCTTC. This sequence encodes CATSPENSYGYTF.

The chain combines TRBV7-3 with TRBJ2-6; perhaps D is TRBD1 or TRBD2 (5 bases each). V lost 4 bases and J 2 bases, leaving 18 bases between the germline ends. Germline V CDR1 and CDR2: SGHTA, FQGTGA. The CDR3 has 18 amino acids. The CDR3 is CASSSTPGRHPGANVLTF. The CDR3 nucleotides are TGTGCCAGCAGCTCTACGCCGGGACGGCACCCTGGGGCCAACGTCCTGACTTTC. The whole variable domain, remainder taken from reference TRBV7-3 and TRBJ2-6, is GAGVSQTPSNKVTEKGKYVELRCDPISGHTALYWYRQSLGQGPEFLIYFQGTGAADDSGLPNDRFFAVRPEGSVSTLKIQRTERGDSAVYLCASSSTPGRHPGANVLTFGAGSRLTVL.

There are a few counts of this clonotype. The J gene is TRBJ2-1, the V gene TRBV7-2; 11 nucleotides match TRBD2. Germline lookup yields CDR1 SGHTA and CDR2 FQGNSA. The CDR3 extends over 15 amino acids. Trimming removed 3 bases from V and 5 bases from J; junction bases left unmatched: 3. The CDR3 bases are TGTGCCAGCAGCTTTCCGACTAGCGGGAACAATGAGCAGTTCTTC. Residues: CASSFPTSGNNEQFF. Filled out from reference TRBV7-2 and TRBJ2-1, the complete variable domain reads GAGVSQSPSNKVTEKGKDVELRCDPISGHTALYWYRQSLGQGLEFLIYFQGNSAPDKSGLPSDRFSAERTGGSVSTLTIQRTQQEDSAVYLCASSFPTSGNNEQFFGPGTRLTVL.

V and J are TRBV27 and TRBJ2-1; the D gene is possibly TRBD2 (6 bases). Trimming cost V 3 bases and J 5 bases, with 11 bases left between them. CDR3 size: 14 residues. The germline V gene encodes CDR1 MNHEY and CDR2 SMNVEV (reference sequence). The CDR3 spells CASSLWAGHNEQFF. CDR3 nucleotides: TGTGCCAGCAGTTTGTGGGCGGGGCACAATGAGCAGTTCTTC.

The chain couples TRBV4-2 to TRBJ1-2, with 7 bases lining up with TRBD1. This CDR3 is 15 amino acids long. Germline CDR1 reads LGHNA; CDR2 reads YNFKEQ. V was pared by 6 bases and J by 8 bases, with 15 bases of the junction left unmatched. The CDR3 region has the DNA TGTGCCAGCAGTATCGATGACAGGGCACTTTGGGGCTACACCTTC. It specifies CASSIDDRALWGYTF.

The genes are TRBV5-5 and TRBJ2-1; 7 bases align to TRBD2. The CDR3 consists of 16 residues. The germline V gene has CDR1 SGHKS and CDR2 YYEKEE (reference sequence). J lost 2 bases, V lost 0 bases, and 5 bases had no gene match. CDR3 region: CASSLDRRGAYNEQFF. The CDR3 nucleotides are TGTGCCAGCAGCTTGGATCGCCGGGGGGCCTACAATGAGCAGTTCTTC. The whole variable domain, remainder taken from reference TRBV5-5 and TRBJ2-1, is DAGVTQSPTHLIKTRGQQVTLRCSPISGHKSVSWYQQVLGQGPQFIFQYYEKEERGRGNFPDRFSARQFPNYSSELNVNALLLGDSALYLCASSLDRRGAYNEQFFGPGTRLTVL.

V is TRBV18 and J is TRBJ2-4; D gene unclear. The DNA end favors TRBJ2-7, so the J call may be wrong. The germline V gene encodes CDR1 KGHSH and CDR2 LQKENI. This CDR3 contains 13 residues. CDR3 amino acids: CASSPGNGYEQYF. The CDR3, as DNA: TGTGCCAGCTCACCAGGGAACGGCTACGAGCAGTACTTC.

The chain couples TRBV4-3 to TRBJ2-3, with 7 positions matching TRBD1. The CDR3 is 15 amino acids. Germline lookup yields CDR1 LGHNA and CDR2 YSLEER. Germline trimming cut 0 bases from V and 6 bases from J; bases unmatched to any gene: 6. In nucleotides, the CDR3 is TGCGCCAGCAGCCAAGAGAGGGGGCTATGGGATACGCAGTATTTT. This encodes CASSQERGLWDTQYF.

Comments on this clonotype: Possible read error: a much larger clone is one base away. The chain is built from TRBV12-3 or TRBV12-4 and TRBJ1-4, with D possibly TRBD1 on 5 matching bases. The CDR3 has 16 amino acids. The CDR3 reads CASSAGGIATSEKLFF. The CDR3 bases are TGTGCCAGCAGTGCCGGGGGGATAGCAACTAGTGAAAAACTGTTTTTT.

The J gene is TRBJ1-5, the V gene TRBV3-1; D is unclear. V was pared by 1 base and J by 0 bases, with 10 bases between. The CDR3 length is 16 residues. Germline CDR1 LGHDT, CDR2 YNNKEL (reference sequence). Here the CDR3 reads CASSQGRLSSNQPQHF. The CDR3 coding sequence is TGTGCCAGCAGCCAAGGCAGGCTGAGTAGCAATCAGCCCCAGCATTTT.

J is TRBJ1-1 and V is TRBV19, with 10 bases fitting TRBD1. The CDR3 extends over 16 amino acids. In germline, CDR1 is LNHDA, CDR2 SQIVND (reference sequence). The trim removed 7 bases at V and 5 bases at J, leaving 13 bases unmatched. Written as DNA, the CDR3 is TGTGCCAGTACCCTAAGAGGGACAGGGGAATCGACTGAAGCTTTCTTT. This gives the protein CASTLRGTGESTEAFF. Full variable domain (remainder filled in from reference TRBV19 and TRBJ1-1): DGGITQSPKYLFRKEGQNVTLSCEQNLNHDAMYWYRQDPGQGLRLIYYSQIVNDFQKGDIAEGYSVSREKKESFPLTVTSAQKNPTAFYLCASTLRGTGESTEAFFGQGTRLTVV.

This clonotype was seen a handful of times. The chain links TRBV6-2 or TRBV6-3 to TRBJ2-7, with D unresolved. The end of the DNA is better explained by TRBJ2-5, so the J call may be wrong. This CDR3 comprises 14 residues. Germline V gives CDR1 MNHEY, CDR2 SVGEGT. CDR3 DNA: TGTGCCAGCAGTTACCTAGGCTTAGAAGAGACCCAGTACTTC. Translation: CASSYLGLEETQYF.

The chain joins TRBV20-1 to TRBJ2-7; 12 bases agree with TRBD2. In germline, CDR1 is DFQATT, CDR2 SNEGSKA (reference sequence). V was pared by 3 bases and J by 5 bases, with 2 bases of the junction left unmatched. CDR3 size: 13 residues. The CDR3 sequence is CSARTSGSDEQYF. The CDR3 region has the DNA TGCAGTGCTAGGACTAGCGGGAGTGACGAGCAGTACTTC.

The V call is TRBV7-9, the J call TRBJ2-2, with D perhaps TRBD1 or TRBD2 (5 bases each). CDR3 length equals 14 residues. V shed 2 bases and J shed 7 bases, with 11 bases lying between them. Germline loops: CDR1 SEHNR, CDR2 FQNEAQ (reference sequence). The CDR3 DNA reads TGTGCCAGCAGCTTATCCGGGGCTGGCGGGGAGCTGTTTTTT. Encoded protein: CASSLSGAGGELFF. The full variable domain, rest sourced from reference TRBV7-9 and TRBJ2-2, is DTGVSQNPRHKITKRGQNVTFRCDPISEHNRLYWYRQTLGQGPEFLTYFQNEAQLEKSRLLSDRFSAERPKGSFSTLEIQRTEQGDSAMYLCASSLSGAGGELFFGEGSRLTVL.

CDR3 loop: CSVEDSLMGQETQYF. CDR3 DNA sequence: TGCAGCGTTGAGGACTCCTTGATGGGACAAGAGACCCAGTACTTC. This chain connects TRBV29-1 to TRBJ2-5, with D possibly TRBD2 on 5 matching bases. V lost 3 bases to trimming and J lost 2 bases, with 16 bases between them. The length of the CDR3 is 15 residues. Germline loops: CDR1 SQVTM, CDR2 ANQGSEA.

This clonotype was recorded once. This chain uses TRBV3-1 with TRBJ2-4, with 7 bases aligning to TRBD2. The J call may not be correct, given that the DNA end is closer to TRBJ2-5. This CDR3 has 13 amino acids. Germline-derived CDR1 and CDR2 are LGHDT and YNNKEL (reference sequence). The CDR3 sequence: CASRGGSLETQYF. CDR3 in DNA: TGTGCCAGCAGGGGAGGGAGCCTAGAGACCCAGTACTTC.

With regard to this clonotype: The germline gene is not matched at one end of the junction; a read error may be the cause. The gene calls are TRBV7-9 and TRBJ1-2; D might be TRBD1 (5 bases). This CDR3 is 13 amino acids long. Germline V CDR1 and CDR2: SEHNR, FQNEAQ (reference sequence). CDR3 sequence reads: CASTLRDGYGYTF. CDR3 sequence (DNA): TGTGCCAGCACCCTTCGGGACGGATATGGTTACACCTTC.

The chain employs TRBV9 and TRBJ1-2; TRBD1 matches at 8 bases. Germline CDR1 SGDLS, CDR2 YYNGEE. The CDR3 has 15 residues. The junction had 9 bases not matched to a gene; V was cut back by 4 bases and J by 4 bases. Here the CDR3 DNA reads TGTGCCAGCAGCCTAGGGACAGGCCGTGGCTATGGCTACACCTTC. It codes for CASSLGTGRGYGYTF.